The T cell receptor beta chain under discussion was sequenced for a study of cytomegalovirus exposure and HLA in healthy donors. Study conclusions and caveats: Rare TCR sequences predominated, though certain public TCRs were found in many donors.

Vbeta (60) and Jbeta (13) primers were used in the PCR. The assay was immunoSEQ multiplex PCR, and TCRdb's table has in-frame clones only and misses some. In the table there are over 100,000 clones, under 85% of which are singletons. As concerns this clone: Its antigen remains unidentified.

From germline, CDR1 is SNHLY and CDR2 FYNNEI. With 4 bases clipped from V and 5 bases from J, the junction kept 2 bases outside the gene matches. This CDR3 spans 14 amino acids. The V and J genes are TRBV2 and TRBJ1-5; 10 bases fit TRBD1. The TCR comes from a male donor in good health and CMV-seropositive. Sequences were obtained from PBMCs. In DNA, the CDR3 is TGTGCCAGCAGTGGGGACAGGGGCTATCAGCCCCAGCATTTT. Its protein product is CASSGDRGYQPQHF. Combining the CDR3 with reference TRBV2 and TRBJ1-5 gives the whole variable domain EPEVTQTPSHQVTQMGQEVILRCVPISNHLYFYWYRQILGQKVEFLVSFYNNEISEKSEIFDDQFSVERPDGSNFTLKIRSTKLEDSAMYFCASSGDRGYQPQHFGDGTRLSIL.